A selection of T cell receptor beta chains follows, all from one sample in a study of OX40 agonist ivuxolimab in advanced cancers. The repertoire was sequenced with immunoSEQ multiplex PCR; TCRdb's copy has only in-frame clones and lacks some. Of 50,000 to 65,000 clones listed, nearly 95% are singletons. This specimen was CD4+ or CD8+ T cells sorted from blood, taken in a trial of the OX40 agonist ivuxolimab. These TCRs come from an adult with an advanced solid tumor such as melanoma, head and neck, liver or kidney cancer. CDR3s include the opening cysteine and the closing phenylalanine or tryptophan. Each record gives: V gene, J gene, D gene, CDR3 length, clone size, CDR3 DNA, CDR3 protein. A D gene is named only where the DNA matches it firmly. Part of the rows lack a size; the others show once, few, many or a class for expanded clones.

v_call: TRBV10-3; j_call: TRBJ2-3; d_call: .; cdr3_length: 11; clone_size: .; cdr3_nt: TGTGCCATCAGTGAGATGGATACGCAGTATTTT; cdr3_aa: CAISEMDTQYF
v_call: TRBV4-2; j_call: TRBJ1-1; d_call: .; cdr3_length: 15; clone_size: .; cdr3_nt: TGTGCCAGCAGCCAAATAGGGTCCATGAACACTGAAGCTTTCTTT; cdr3_aa: CASSQIGSMNTEAFF
v_call: TRBV28; j_call: TRBJ2-7; d_call: .; cdr3_length: 12; clone_size: .; cdr3_nt: TGTGCCAGCAGTTTAAACCCAGGGTCGGAGTACTTC; cdr3_aa: CASSLNPGSEYF
v_call: TRBV19; j_call: TRBJ1-4; d_call: .; cdr3_length: 15; clone_size: .; cdr3_nt: TGTGCCAGTAGTTGGCCAGGTACAACTAATGAAAAACTGTTTTTT; cdr3_aa: CASSWPGTTNEKLFF
v_call: TRBV7-2; j_call: TRBJ2-3; d_call: TRBD1; cdr3_length: 15; clone_size: .; cdr3_nt: TGTGCCAGCAGCCGGACAGGGGGCCTGGGAGATACGCAGTATTTT; cdr3_aa: CASSRTGGLGDTQYF
v_call: TRBV19; j_call: TRBJ1-1; d_call: TRBD1; cdr3_length: 15; clone_size: few; cdr3_nt: TGTGCCAGTAGTACGACAGGGCGTGCGGACACTGAAGCTTTCTTT; cdr3_aa: CASSTTGRADTEAFF
v_call: TRBV4-3; j_call: TRBJ2-5; d_call: TRBD2; cdr3_length: 15; clone_size: .; cdr3_nt: TGCGCCAGCAGCCAAGGGACTAGCGGTCTAGAGACCCAGTACTTC; cdr3_aa: CASSQGTSGLETQYF
v_call: TRBV4-2; j_call: TRBJ2-3; d_call: TRBD1; cdr3_length: 16; clone_size: .; cdr3_nt: TGTGCCAGCAGCCATGACAGGGGGCGCAGCACAGATACGCAGTATTTT; cdr3_aa: CASSHDRGRSTDTQYF
v_call: TRBV27; j_call: TRBJ2-3; d_call: .; cdr3_length: 12; clone_size: .; cdr3_nt: TGTGCCAGCAGGAGGGGGGCAGATACGCAGTATTTT; cdr3_aa: CASRRGADTQYF
v_call: TRBV7-9; j_call: TRBJ2-4; d_call: TRBD1; cdr3_length: 15; clone_size: .; cdr3_nt: TGTGCCAGCAGCACTTCCGGGACAGATAAAAACATTCAGTACTTC; cdr3_aa: CASSTSGTDKNIQYF
v_call: TRBV11-3; j_call: TRBJ2-7; d_call: TRBD2; cdr3_length: 15; clone_size: .; cdr3_nt: TGTGCCAGCAGCTCGAGACTAGCGGAGGGATACGAGCAGTACTTC; cdr3_aa: CASSSRLAEGYEQYF
v_call: TRBV5-6; j_call: TRBJ2-1; d_call: TRBD1; cdr3_length: 16; clone_size: .; cdr3_nt: TGTGCCAGCAGCGGTCTGGGACAGAGCTCCTACAATGAGCAGTTCTTC; cdr3_aa: CASSGLGQSSYNEQFF
v_call: TRBV9; j_call: TRBJ2-7; d_call: .; cdr3_length: 14; clone_size: .; cdr3_nt: TGTGCCAGCAGCGAGATCGCGAGCTCCTACGAGCAGTACTTC; cdr3_aa: CASSEIASSYEQYF
v_call: TRBV28; j_call: TRBJ2-4; d_call: .; cdr3_length: 16; clone_size: .; cdr3_nt: TGTGCCAGCAGTTCGCCGGACATGATAGCCAAAAACATTCAGTACTTC; cdr3_aa: CASSSPDMIAKNIQYF
v_call: TRBV10-3; j_call: TRBJ1-5; d_call: .; cdr3_length: 15; clone_size: .; cdr3_nt: TGTGCCATCAGCGGGGGGAAAGATAGGGATCAGCCCCAGCATTTT; cdr3_aa: CAISGGKDRDQPQHF
v_call: TRBV2; j_call: TRBJ2-7; d_call: TRBD1; cdr3_length: 11; clone_size: .; cdr3_nt: TGTGCCAGCTGGGTTGAAGGGACAGAGTACTTC; cdr3_aa: CASWVEGTEYF
v_call: TRBV7-2; j_call: TRBJ2-7; d_call: .; cdr3_length: 13; clone_size: .; cdr3_nt: TGTGCCAGCAGTCCGGGAGTGAACTACGAGCAGTACTTC; cdr3_aa: CASSPGVNYEQYF
v_call: TRBV5-5; j_call: TRBJ2-1; d_call: TRBD2; cdr3_length: 15; clone_size: .; cdr3_nt: TGTGCCAGCAGCCCGTTCGGAGCGGGAGTCAGTGAGCAGTTCTTC; cdr3_aa: CASSPFGAGVSEQFF
v_call: TRBV19; j_call: TRBJ2-5; d_call: TRBD1; cdr3_length: 14; clone_size: .; cdr3_nt: TGTGCCAGTAGCCCCTGGACAGGAATAGAGACCCAGTACTTC; cdr3_aa: CASSPWTGIETQYF
v_call: TRBV27; j_call: TRBJ2-7; d_call: TRBD2; cdr3_length: 18; clone_size: .; cdr3_nt: TGTGCCAGCATGCCCCGCCCGACTAGCGGGAGCTCCCCCTACGAGCAGTACTTC; cdr3_aa: CASMPRPTSGSSPYEQYF